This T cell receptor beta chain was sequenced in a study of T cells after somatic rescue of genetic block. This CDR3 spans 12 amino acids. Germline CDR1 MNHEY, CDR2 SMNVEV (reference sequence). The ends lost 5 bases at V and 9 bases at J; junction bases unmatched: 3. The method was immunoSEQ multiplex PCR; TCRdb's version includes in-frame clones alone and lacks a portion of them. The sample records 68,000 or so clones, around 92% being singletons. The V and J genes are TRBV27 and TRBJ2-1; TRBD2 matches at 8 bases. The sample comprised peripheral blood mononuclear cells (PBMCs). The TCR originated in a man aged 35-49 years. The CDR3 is CASSPGLAEQFF. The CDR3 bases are TGTGCCAGCAGTCCAGGACTAGCTGAGCAGTTCTTC.